This TCR beta chain was sequenced for a study of cytomegalovirus exposure and HLA in healthy donors. 60 Vbeta and 13 Jbeta primers were used in PCR. Repertoires were generated with immunoSEQ multiplex PCR, while TCRdb's copy carries only in-frame clones and drops some. The table lists over 70,000 clones, 65% to 85% of them singletons. This clonotype was sampled from a man between 18 and 35 years old in good health and CMV-seronegative. Sequenced sample: PBMCs.

The CDR3 is CASSLAGETQYF. CDR3 in DNA: TGTGCCAGCAGCTTGGCCGGGGAGACCCAGTACTTC. V usage is TRBV5-5 and J usage is TRBJ2-5; D gene uncertain. The V and J ends lost 0 bases and 5 bases respectively, with 5 bases between them. CDR3 length: 12 amino acids. Germline V gene lookup returns CDR1 SGHKS and CDR2 YYEKEE (reference sequence).